The clone carrying this TCR beta chain was seen a few times. Its antigen is as yet unknown. The germline gene is not matched at one end of the junction; a read error may be the cause. This CDR3 is built from 11 residues. Germline assignment: CDR1 SNHLY and CDR2 FYNNEI. This sample was included in a study of cytomegalovirus exposure and HLA in healthy donors. Vbeta (60) and Jbeta (13) primers were used in the PCR. Sequencing used immunoSEQ multiplex PCR; TCRdb keeps in-frame clones, though not all of them. The profile covers 100,000 to 150,000 clones, with about 11% appearing a single time and roughly 4.2% taken by the ten largest. Points from the study as a whole: Most observed TCR sequences were rare, whereas some public TCRs were detected in many donors.

The receptor comes from a woman aged 18-29 years in good health and CMV-seropositive. The specimen was PBMCs. The chain recombines TRBV2 with TRBJ1-1; D is perhaps TRBD1 (5 bases). CDR3 residues: CVSREEALTLF. CDR3 in DNA: TGTGTCAGCAGGGAGGAGGCCCTAACGCTCTTT.